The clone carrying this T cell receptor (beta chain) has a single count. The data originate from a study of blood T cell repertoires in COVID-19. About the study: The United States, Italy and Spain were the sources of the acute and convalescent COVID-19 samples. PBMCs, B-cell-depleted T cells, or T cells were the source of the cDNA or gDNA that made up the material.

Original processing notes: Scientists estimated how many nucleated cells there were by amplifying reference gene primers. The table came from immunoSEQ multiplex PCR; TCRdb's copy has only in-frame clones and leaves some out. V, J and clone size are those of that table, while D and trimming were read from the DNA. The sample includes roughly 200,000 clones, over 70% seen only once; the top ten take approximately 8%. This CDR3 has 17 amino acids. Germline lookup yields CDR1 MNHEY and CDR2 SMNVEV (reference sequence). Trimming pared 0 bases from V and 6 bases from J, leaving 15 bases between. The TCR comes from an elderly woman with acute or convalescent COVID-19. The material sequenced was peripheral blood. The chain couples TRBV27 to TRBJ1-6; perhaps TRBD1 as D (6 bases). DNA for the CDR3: TGTGCCAGCAGTTTATCCACAGGGCCCATTGGTAATTCACCCCTCCACTTT. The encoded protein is CASSLSTGPIGNSPLHF.